This TCR beta chain was identified during a study of regulatory T cells in long-lasting Graves disease. Study results and caveats: For persistent Graves' patients, TCR diversity was lower than for newly diagnosed ones.

This clonotype was seen many times. Its specificity is not known. Arm-PCR of CDR3 regions and iRepertoire HTBI primers were used to build TCR beta libraries. TCRdb reanalysed the multiplex PCR reads using MiXCR and keeps one entry per CDR3 protein. The sample has approximately 540,000 distinct CDR3 sequences; about 12% are singletons. Time point denoted: newly diagnosed GD, antithyroid drugs for less than 3 months. PBMC-derived RNA was used for the TCR library. The authors drew 8.5 to 9.5 milliliters of peripheral blood into EDTA tubes. Germline CDR1 reads MDHEN; CDR2 reads SYDVKM. V gave up 0 bases and J gave up 4 bases, with 7 bases separating them. This CDR3 region has 14 residues. This sample also belongs to another study, concerning T cells in Graves' hyperthyroidism and ophthalmopathy.

V is TRBV28 and J is TRBJ2-1; D unclear. The receptor's source is a woman in her 30s with Graves disease. Specimen: peripheral blood mononuclear cells (PBMCs), collected at new diagnosis, from a patient treated with antithyroid drugs. CDR3 in DNA: TGTGCCAGCAGTTTATGGGGCAAATACAATGAGCAGTTCTTC. It encodes CASSLWGKYNEQFF.